This record concerns one TCR beta chain sequence. Assay: immunoSEQ multiplex PCR; the TCRdb copy retains only in-frame clones and omits some. The profile shows some 76,000 clones, roughly 80% of them singletons. This record belongs to a study of blood T cell repertoires in COVID-19. Whole-study context: COVID-19 samples, acute and convalescent, were from the United States, Italy and Spain. Nucleic acid was either cDNA or gDNA, and it came from T cells, B-cell-depleted T cells, or PBMCs.

Germline V CDR1 and CDR2: MGHDK, SYGVNS. The CDR3 spans 14 residues. Trimming removed 1 base from V and 4 bases from J, with 10 bases in between. The specimen sequenced was peripheral blood. The TCR comes from a human donor in a cohort sampled during active COVID-19. The rearrangement links TRBV25-1 to TRBJ1-1; a possible D gene is TRBD1 (6 bases). This chain's CDR3 is CASSEWGGSTEAFF. The CDR3 DNA follows: TGTGCCAGCAGTGAATGGGGGGGCAGCACTGAAGCTTTCTTT.